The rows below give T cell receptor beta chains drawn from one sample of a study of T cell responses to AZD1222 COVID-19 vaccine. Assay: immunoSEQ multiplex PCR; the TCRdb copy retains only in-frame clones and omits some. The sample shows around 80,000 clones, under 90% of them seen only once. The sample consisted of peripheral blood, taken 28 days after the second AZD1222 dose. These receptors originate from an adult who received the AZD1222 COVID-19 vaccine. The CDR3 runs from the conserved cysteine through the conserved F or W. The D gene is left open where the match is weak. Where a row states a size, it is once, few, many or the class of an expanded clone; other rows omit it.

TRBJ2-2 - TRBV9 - TGTGCCAGCAGCGCCACAGAAGTCGGGGAGCTGTTTTTT CASSATEVGELFF
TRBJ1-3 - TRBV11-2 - TGTGCCAGCAGCTCCACCCTCGGGGGAATAAGGGGAAACACCATATATTTT CASSSTLGGIRGNTIYF
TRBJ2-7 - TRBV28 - TGTGCCAGCAGTTTGTCCAGGGGGCAGTACTTC CASSLSRGQYF
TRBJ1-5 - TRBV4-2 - TGTGCCAGCAGCCATAGACAGAGGGGTCAGCCCCAGCATTTT CASSHRQRGQPQHF
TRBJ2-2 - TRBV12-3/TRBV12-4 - TGTGCCAGCAGTGAACAGGGCGGGGAGCTGTTTTTT CASSEQGGELFF
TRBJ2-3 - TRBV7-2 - TGTGCCAGCAGCCTGACGACACCCACAGATACGCAGTATTTT CASSLTTPTDTQYF
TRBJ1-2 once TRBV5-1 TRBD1 TGCGCCAGCAGCTTGGAGGGGGCGAGTTCTAACTATGGCTACACCTTC CASSLEGASSNYGYTF
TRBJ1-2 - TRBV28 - TGTGCCAGCAGTCCATCCCCCTGGGGCTACACCTTC CASSPSPWGYTF
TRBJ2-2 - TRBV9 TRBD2 TGTGCCAGCAGCCCGCGACTAGCGGACCTATACACCGGGGAGCTGTTTTTT CASSPRLADLYTGELFF
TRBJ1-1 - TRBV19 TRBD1 TGTGCCAGTAGTATAGTGGGTCAGGGGGCGAACACTGAAGCTTTCTTT CASSIVGQGANTEAFF
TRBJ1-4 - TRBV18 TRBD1 TGTGCCAGCTCACCACCGTGGGACAGAACTGAAAAACTGTTTTTT CASSPPWDRTEKLFF
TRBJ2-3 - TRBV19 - TGTGCCAGTAGTCTCACCCCATACCTCTTAGAGGGTACGCAGTATTTT CASSLTPYLLEGTQYF
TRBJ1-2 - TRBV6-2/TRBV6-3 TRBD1 TGTGCCAGCAGTTACGTAAGGACAGGGGCGGGCTACACCTTC CASSYVRTGAGYTF
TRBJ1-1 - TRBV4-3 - TGCGCCAGCAGCCAAGAGTCCAGGGAGAAGACTTTCTTT CASSQESREKTFF
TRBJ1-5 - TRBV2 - TGTGCCATCTCAAAGGGAGCATACAGCAATCAGCCCCAGCATTTT CAISKGAYSNQPQHF